Below are 19 T cell receptor beta chains sequenced from a single sample in a study of blood T cells in healthy people across ages. PCR was performed a second time for about 7 to 12 cycles using a sample-barcoded 5' primer and a J-beta primer mix. TCRdb reprocessed the 5' RACE reads via MiXCR and lists one record per CDR3 protein. The sample has 1.4 million or so distinct CDR3 sequences, roughly 43% seen once. Source material: blood. The receptor set was obtained from a young woman in good health.

The rearrangement uses TRBV6-4 and TRBJ1-1; D is uncertain. Trimming took off 2 bases at V and 4 bases at J, with 8 bases between the two ends. This CDR3 spans 13 amino acids. CDR1 is MRHNA and CDR2 is SNTAGT in the germline V gene. For the CDR3, the DNA is TGTGCCAGCAGTGACAGGGTAGGCACTGAAGCTTTCTTT. Encoded protein: CASSDRVGTEAFF.

The chain couples TRBV14 to TRBJ2-7; TRBD2 aligns across 10 bases. The length of the CDR3 is 21 residues. Germline CDR1 is SGHDN and CDR2 is FVKESK. Trimming cost V 0 bases and J 1 base; bases outside gene matches: 18. The CDR3 DNA follows: TGTGCCAGCAGCCAAGATGCCCCTTTAATCCCAAGCGGGGGGGTTTCCTACGAGCAGTACTTC. Translated, it gives CASSQDAPLIPSGGVSYEQYF.

The sample holds a few counts of this clonotype. The chain recombines TRBV20-1 with TRBJ2-7, with a weak D call TRBD1 (5 bases). Trimming shortened V by 6 bases and J by 3 bases, and 15 bases separated the two germline ends. The germline V gene has CDR1 DFQATT and CDR2 SNEGSKA (reference sequence). This CDR3 has 13 residues. The CDR3 sequence is CSATSSGYYEQYF. Here the CDR3 DNA reads TGCAGTGCCACCAGTTCAGGGTACTACGAGCAGTACTTC.

Remarks on this clonotype: Possible read error: a much larger clone is one base away. This chain uses TRBV10-3 with TRBJ2-4; D perhaps matches TRBD2 (5 bases). The J call may not be correct, given that the DNA end is closer to TRBJ2-7. The CDR3 contains 12 residues. Germline V lookup: CDR1 ENHRY, CDR2 SYGVKD. For the CDR3, the DNA is TGTGCCATCAGTGCACGGGGAAACGAGCAGTACTTC. Translation gives CAISARGNEQYF.

A few counts support this clonotype. This chain uses TRBV12-3 or TRBV12-4 with TRBJ2-3; maybe TRBD1 (5 bases). The V and J ends lost 1 base and 7 bases respectively, with 6 bases between them. The CDR3 has 12 amino acids. Here the CDR3 DNA reads TGTGCCAGCAGTTTAGGACAGTATACGCAGTATTTT. Translated, it gives CASSLGQYTQYF.

The J gene is TRBJ2-1, the V gene TRBV27; 16 bases are a match to TRBD2. With the DNA end fitting TRBJ2-7 better, the J assignment may be wrong. Looked up from germline, CDR1 is MNHEY and CDR2 is SMNVEV (reference sequence). The length of the CDR3 is 21 residues. The CDR3 is CASSLTPGLAGGKSSYNEQYF. The CDR3 nucleotides read TGTGCCAGCAGTTTAACTCCGGGACTAGCGGGAGGGAAGAGCTCCTACAATGAGCAGTACTTC.

The chain employs TRBV13 and TRBJ2-5; D might be TRBD2 (5 bases). V was trimmed by 5 bases and J by 11 bases, leaving 15 bases between them. Germline V gene lookup returns CDR1 PRHDT and CDR2 FYEKMQ (reference sequence). The CDR3 has 12 amino acids. The CDR3 region has the DNA TGTGCCAGCAGCACGACGGTTAGGGAGCAGTACTTC. Translating gives CASSTTVREQYF.

V gene TRBV20-1 combines with J gene TRBJ2-1; tentatively, D is TRBD2 (5 bases). Germline values: CDR1 DFQATT, CDR2 SNEGSKA (reference sequence). The CDR3 runs 12 residues. V was pared by 6 bases and J by 5 bases, with 11 bases between. The CDR3 nucleotides are TGCAGTGCAAGACTACAACACAATGAGCAGTTCTTC. This gives the protein CSARLQHNEQFF.

This clonotype was observed a few times. The V gene is TRBV27, the J gene TRBJ2-3; D remains ambiguous. V shed 2 bases and J shed 6 bases, with 12 bases lying between them. This CDR3 is 14 amino acids long. Per the germline V gene, CDR1 is MNHEY and CDR2 is SMNVEV (reference sequence). The CDR3 loop reads CASSLRQTPDTQYF. CDR3 nucleotides: TGTGCCAGCAGTTTAAGGCAGACCCCCGATACGCAGTATTTT.

Concerning this clonotype itself: An end of the junction does not agree with germline; a read error may underlie this. The CDR3 sequence: CAGSSGARAFF. CDR3 DNA sequence: TGTGCCGGCAGTTCAGGGGCGCGGGCTTTCTTT. This chain connects TRBV25-1 to TRBJ1-1; possibly TRBD1 for D (6 bases). The germline V gene has CDR1 MGHDK and CDR2 SYGVNS. The CDR3 contains 11 residues.

This chain links TRBV12-3 or TRBV12-4 with TRBJ2-1; 10 positions match TRBD2. Losses at the gene ends were 3 bases for V and 15 bases for J; bases not matched to a gene: 11. The CDR3 length is 14 residues. CDR3 nucleotides: TGTGCCAGCAGTTTGGATCTTACTAGCGGGGCTTTGTTCTTC. As protein: CASSLDLTSGALFF.

CDR3 coding DNA: TGTGCCATCAGTGAGAAGAGGGACAACTCCTACGAGCAGTACTTC. Translation gives CAISEKRDNSYEQYF. The genes are TRBV10-3 and TRBJ2-7, with TRBD1 as a possible D gene (6 bases). The CDR3 spans 15 residues. V lost 2 bases to trimming and J lost 0 bases, with 11 bases between them. CDR1 ENHRY and CDR2 SYGVKD come from the germline V gene.

The chain combines TRBV7-9 with TRBJ1-1, with 7 bases that match TRBD1. After removal of 0 bases from V and 5 bases from J, the junction contained 9 bases not matched to a gene. Germline lookup yields CDR1 SEHNR and CDR2 FQNEAQ (reference sequence). The CDR3 sequence is 16 residues long. Written as DNA, the CDR3 is TGTGCCAGCAGCTTAGCTAGAAGCAGGGGGGGGACTGAAGCTTTCTTT. Protein sequence: CASSLARSRGGTEAFF.

This chain uses TRBV6-5 with TRBJ2-2; TRBD2 might be the D (6 bases). Germline V gene data show CDR1 as MNHEY and CDR2 as SVGAGI. Between the trimmed V and J ends, which lost 6 bases and 2 bases, there was a span of 13 bases. The CDR3 contains 15 residues. The CDR3 DNA follows: TGTGCCAGCAGGGCTCCGGGACTTAACACCGGGGAGCTGTTTTTT. Translation: CASRAPGLNTGELFF.

Comment on this clonotype: One end of the junction varies from germline; a read error may be responsible. V and J are TRBV5-6 and TRBJ2-1; D remains ambiguous. The germline gives CDR1 SGHDT, CDR2 YYEEEE. The CDR3 has 14 residues. The CDR3 DNA reads as TGTGCCAGCAGCTTGGTCGAGTCTGACAATGGGCAGTTCTTC. Translation gives CASSLVESDNGQFF.

This clonotype was found a few times. The chain employs TRBV12-3 or TRBV12-4 and TRBJ2-7; 11 positions match TRBD2. The V and J ends lost 3 bases and 7 bases, in that order; junction bases with no gene match: 5. The CDR3 is 14 amino acids. The CDR3 reads CASSFSGGANEQYF. The CDR3 DNA reads TGTGCCAGCAGTTTTAGCGGGGGGGCGAATGAGCAGTACTTC.

This clonotype has more than one count but fewer than ten. The chain recombines TRBV7-2 with TRBJ2-2, with unresolved D. CDR1 and CDR2 (germline): SGHTA, FQGNSA. V lost 3 bases, J lost 1 base, and 6 bases lay in between. This CDR3 has 14 amino acids. Written as DNA, the CDR3 is TGTGCCAGCAGCTTGGAGCGGAACACCGGGGAGCTGTTTTTT. This translates into CASSLERNTGELFF.

This clonotype was recorded a few times. The gene calls are TRBV27 and TRBJ2-2; a possible D gene is TRBD1 (5 bases). This CDR3 is built from 16 residues. With 1 base removed from V and 4 bases from J, the gap between germline ends came to 13 bases. Germline V gene data show CDR1 as MNHEY and CDR2 as SMNVEV (reference sequence). CDR3 DNA sequence: TGTGCCAGCAGTTTATTCCCAGGGCAGGGCACCGGGGAGCTGTTTTTT. Its protein is CASSLFPGQGTGELFF.

CDR3 bases: TGTGCCAGCAGTTTTCGGGGGGCGACCTACAATGAGCAGTTCTTC. It specifies CASSFRGATYNEQFF. The V gene is TRBV12-3 or TRBV12-4, the J gene TRBJ2-1; possibly TRBD2 for D (7 bases). The CDR3 is made up of 15 amino acids. V was clipped by 3 bases and J by 2 bases, with 11 bases between them.